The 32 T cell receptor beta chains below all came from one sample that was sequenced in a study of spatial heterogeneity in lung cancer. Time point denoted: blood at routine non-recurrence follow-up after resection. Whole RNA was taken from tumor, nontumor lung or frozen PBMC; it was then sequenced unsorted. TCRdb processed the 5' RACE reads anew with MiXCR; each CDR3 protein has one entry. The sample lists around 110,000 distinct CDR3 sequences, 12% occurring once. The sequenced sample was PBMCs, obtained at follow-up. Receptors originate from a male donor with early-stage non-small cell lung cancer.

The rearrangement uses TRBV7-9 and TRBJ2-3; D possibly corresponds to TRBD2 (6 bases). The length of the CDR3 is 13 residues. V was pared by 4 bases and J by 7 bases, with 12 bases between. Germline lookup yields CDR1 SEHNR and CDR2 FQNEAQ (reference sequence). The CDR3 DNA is TGTGCCAGCAGCTCCGTGGGAGGAAATACGCAGTATTTT. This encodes CASSSVGGNTQYF.

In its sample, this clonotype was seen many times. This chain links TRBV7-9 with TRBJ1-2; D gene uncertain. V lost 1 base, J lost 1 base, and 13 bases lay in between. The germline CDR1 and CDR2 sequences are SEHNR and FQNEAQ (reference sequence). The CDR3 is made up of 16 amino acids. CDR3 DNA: TGTGCCAGCAGCTTAGTCAGGAGTGATGGTAACTATGGCTACACCTTC. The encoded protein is CASSLVRSDGNYGYTF. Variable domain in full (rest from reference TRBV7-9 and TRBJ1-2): DTGVSQNPRHKITKRGQNVTFRCDPISEHNRLYWYRQTLGQGPEFLTYFQNEAQLEKSRLLSDRFSAERPKGSFSTLEIQRTEQGDSAMYLCASSLVRSDGNYGYTFGSGTRLTVV.

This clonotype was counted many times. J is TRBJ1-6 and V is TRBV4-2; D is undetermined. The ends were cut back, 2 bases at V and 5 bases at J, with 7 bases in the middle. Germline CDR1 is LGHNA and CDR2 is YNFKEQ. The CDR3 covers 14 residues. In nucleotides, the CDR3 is TGTGCCAGCAGCCAACGAAAGAATAATTCACCCCTCCACTTT. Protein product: CASSQRKNNSPLHF.

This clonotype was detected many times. The chain's CDR3 is CASSLDGTGGTGYTF. The CDR3 DNA follows: TGCGCCAGCAGCTTGGACGGGACAGGGGGCACTGGCTACACCTTC. The V and J genes are TRBV5-1 and TRBJ1-2; 12 positions agree with TRBD1. CDR3 size: 15 residues. CDR1 and CDR2 (germline): SGHRS, YFSETQ. The V and J ends lost 0 bases and 7 bases, in that order; junction bases with no gene match: 4.

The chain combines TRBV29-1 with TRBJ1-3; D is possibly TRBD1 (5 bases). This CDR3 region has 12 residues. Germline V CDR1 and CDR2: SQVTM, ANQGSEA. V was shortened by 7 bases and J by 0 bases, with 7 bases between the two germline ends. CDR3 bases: TGCAGCGCCGGGACCTCTGGAAACACCATATATTTT. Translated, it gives CSAGTSGNTIYF.

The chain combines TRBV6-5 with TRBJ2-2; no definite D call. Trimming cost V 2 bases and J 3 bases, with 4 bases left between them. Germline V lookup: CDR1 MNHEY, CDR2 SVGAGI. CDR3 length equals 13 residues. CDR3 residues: CASSYMHTGELFF. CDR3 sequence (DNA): TGTGCCAGCAGTTACATGCACACCGGGGAGCTGTTTTTT.

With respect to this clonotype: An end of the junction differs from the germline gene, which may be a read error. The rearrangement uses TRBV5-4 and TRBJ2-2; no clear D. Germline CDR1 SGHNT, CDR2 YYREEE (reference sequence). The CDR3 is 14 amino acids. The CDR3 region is CVSQIAFNTGELFF. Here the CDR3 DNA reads TGTGTCAGCCAGATTGCATTCAACACCGGGGAGCTGTTTTTT.

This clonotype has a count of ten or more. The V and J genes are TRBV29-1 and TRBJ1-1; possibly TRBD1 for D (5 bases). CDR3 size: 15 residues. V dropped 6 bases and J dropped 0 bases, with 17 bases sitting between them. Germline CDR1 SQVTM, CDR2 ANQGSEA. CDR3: CSVVYTGAMNTEAFF. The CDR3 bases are TGCAGCGTAGTGTATACCGGGGCCATGAACACTGAAGCTTTCTTT.

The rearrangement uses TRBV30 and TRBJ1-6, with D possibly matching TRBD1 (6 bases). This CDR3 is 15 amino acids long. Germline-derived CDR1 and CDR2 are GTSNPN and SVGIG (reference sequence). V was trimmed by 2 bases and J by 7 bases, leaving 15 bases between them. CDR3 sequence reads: CAWSFSTGTNSPLHF. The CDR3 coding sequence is TGTGCCTGGAGTTTTTCGACCGGGACAAATTCACCCCTCCACTTT.

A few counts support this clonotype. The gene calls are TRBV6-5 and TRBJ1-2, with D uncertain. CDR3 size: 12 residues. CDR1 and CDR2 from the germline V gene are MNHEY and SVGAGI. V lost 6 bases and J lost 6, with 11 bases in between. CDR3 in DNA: TGTGCCAGCAGAACCATCCATGATGGCTACACCTTC. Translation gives CASRTIHDGYTF.

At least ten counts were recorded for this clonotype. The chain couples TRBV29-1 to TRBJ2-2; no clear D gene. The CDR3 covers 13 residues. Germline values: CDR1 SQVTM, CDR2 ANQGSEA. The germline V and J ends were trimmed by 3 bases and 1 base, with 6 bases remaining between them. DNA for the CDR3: TGCAGCGTTGATCCCCAGAACACCGGGGAGCTGTTTTTT. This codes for CSVDPQNTGELFF.

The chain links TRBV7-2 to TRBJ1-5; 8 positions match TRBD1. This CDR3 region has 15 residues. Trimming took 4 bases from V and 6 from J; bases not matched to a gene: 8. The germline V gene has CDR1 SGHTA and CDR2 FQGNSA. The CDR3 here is CASSSAVGQGQPQHF. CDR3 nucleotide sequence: TGTGCCAGCAGCTCCGCGGTTGGACAGGGTCAGCCCCAGCATTTT.

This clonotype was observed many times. The CDR3 bases are TGCGCCAGCAGCTGGTATCCGAAGGGGCGTGAAAAACTGTTTTTT. Protein sequence: CASSWYPKGREKLFF. The chain couples TRBV5-1 to TRBJ1-4; D might be TRBD1 (5 bases). This CDR3 has 15 amino acids. Per the germline V gene, CDR1 is SGHRS and CDR2 is YFSETQ. V lost 3 bases, J lost 7 bases, and 16 bases lay in between.

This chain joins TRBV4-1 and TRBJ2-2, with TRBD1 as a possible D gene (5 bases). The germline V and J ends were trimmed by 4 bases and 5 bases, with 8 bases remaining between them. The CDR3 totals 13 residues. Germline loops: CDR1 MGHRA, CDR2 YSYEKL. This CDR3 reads CASSRRETGELFF. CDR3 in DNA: TGCGCCAGCAGCCGCAGGGAAACCGGGGAGCTGTTTTTT.

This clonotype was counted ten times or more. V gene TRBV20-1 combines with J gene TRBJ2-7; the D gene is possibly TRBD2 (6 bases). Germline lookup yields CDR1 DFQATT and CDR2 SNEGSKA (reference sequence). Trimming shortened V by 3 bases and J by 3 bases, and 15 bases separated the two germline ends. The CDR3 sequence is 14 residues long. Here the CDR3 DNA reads TGCAGTGCTAGTCTGATGGAGGGAGTCTACGAGCAGTACTTC. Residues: CSASLMEGVYEQYF.

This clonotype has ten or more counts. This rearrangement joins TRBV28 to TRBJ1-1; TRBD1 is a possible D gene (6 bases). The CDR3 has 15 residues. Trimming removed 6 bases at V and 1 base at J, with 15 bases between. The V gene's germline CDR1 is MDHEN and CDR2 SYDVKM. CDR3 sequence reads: CASRILDRTNTEAFF. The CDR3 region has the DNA TGTGCCAGCAGAATACTAGACAGGACGAACACTGAAGCTTTCTTT.

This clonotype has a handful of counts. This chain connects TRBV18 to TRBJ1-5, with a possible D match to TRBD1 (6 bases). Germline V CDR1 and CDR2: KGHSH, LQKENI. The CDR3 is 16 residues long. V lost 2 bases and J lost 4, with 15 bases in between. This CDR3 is CASSPTQGRGNQPQHF. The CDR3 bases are TGTGCCAGCTCACCAACCCAGGGGCGCGGTAATCAGCCCCAGCATTTT.

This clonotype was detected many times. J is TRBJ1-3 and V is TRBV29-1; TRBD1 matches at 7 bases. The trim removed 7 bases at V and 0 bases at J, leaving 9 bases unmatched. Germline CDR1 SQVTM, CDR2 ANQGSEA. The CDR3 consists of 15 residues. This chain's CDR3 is CSARGPGGSGNTIYF. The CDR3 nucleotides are TGCAGCGCCAGAGGCCCAGGGGGCTCTGGAAACACCATATATTTT.

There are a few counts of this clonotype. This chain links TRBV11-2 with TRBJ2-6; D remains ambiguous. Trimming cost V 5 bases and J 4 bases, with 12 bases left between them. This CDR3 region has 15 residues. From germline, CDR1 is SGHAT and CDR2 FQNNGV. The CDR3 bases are TGTGCCAGCAGCGTTGGTCGGGCCGGGGCCAACGTCCTGACTTTC. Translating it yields CASSVGRAGANVLTF. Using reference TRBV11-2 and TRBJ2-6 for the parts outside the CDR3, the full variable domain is EAGVAQSPRYKIIEKRQSVAFWCNPISGHATLYWYQQILGQGPKLLIQFQNNGVVDDSQLPKDRFSAERLKGVDSTLKIQPAKLEDSAVYLCASSVGRAGANVLTFGAGSRLTVL.

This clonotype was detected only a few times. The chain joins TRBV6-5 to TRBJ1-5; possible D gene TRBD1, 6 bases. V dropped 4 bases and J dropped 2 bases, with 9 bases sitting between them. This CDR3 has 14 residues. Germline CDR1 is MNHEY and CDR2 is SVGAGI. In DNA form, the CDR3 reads TGTGCCAGCAGTTCCAGGGGAGGCAATCAGCCCCAGCATTTT. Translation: CASSSRGGNQPQHF.

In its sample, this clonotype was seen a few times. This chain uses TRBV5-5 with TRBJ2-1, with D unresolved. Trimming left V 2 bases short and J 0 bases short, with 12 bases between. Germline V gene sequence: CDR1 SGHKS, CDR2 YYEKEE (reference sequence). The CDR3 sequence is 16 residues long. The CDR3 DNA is TGTGCCAGCAGCTTCGGCTCCCCGAGCTCCTACAATGAGCAGTTCTTC. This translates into CASSFGSPSSYNEQFF.

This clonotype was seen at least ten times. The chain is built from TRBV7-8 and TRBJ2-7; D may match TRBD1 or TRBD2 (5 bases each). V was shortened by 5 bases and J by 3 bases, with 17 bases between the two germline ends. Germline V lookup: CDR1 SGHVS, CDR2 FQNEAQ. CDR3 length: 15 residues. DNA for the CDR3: TGTGCCAGCAGCCTCCTCGGGGACCTCTTCTACGAGCAGTACTTC. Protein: CASSLLGDLFYEQYF.

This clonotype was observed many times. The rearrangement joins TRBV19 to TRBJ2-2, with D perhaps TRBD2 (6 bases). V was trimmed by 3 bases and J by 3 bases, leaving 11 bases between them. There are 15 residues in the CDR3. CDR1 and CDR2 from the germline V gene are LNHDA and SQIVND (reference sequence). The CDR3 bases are TGTGCCAGTAGTATCTTCGGAGGGTACACCGGGGAGCTGTTTTTT. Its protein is CASSIFGGYTGELFF.

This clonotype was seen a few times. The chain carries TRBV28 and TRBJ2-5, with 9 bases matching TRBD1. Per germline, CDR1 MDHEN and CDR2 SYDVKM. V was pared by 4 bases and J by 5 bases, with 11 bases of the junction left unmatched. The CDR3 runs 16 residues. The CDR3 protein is CASSSPGTGTRETQYF. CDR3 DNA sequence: TGTGCCAGCAGTTCTCCCGGGACAGGGACGCGGGAGACCCAGTACTTC.

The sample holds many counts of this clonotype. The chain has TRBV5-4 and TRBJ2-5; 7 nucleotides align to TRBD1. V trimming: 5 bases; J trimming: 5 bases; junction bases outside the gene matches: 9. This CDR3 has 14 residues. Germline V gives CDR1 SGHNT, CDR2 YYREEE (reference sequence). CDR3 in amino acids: CASSDRAGRETQYF. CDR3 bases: TGTGCCAGCAGTGACAGGGCCGGACGGGAGACCCAGTACTTC. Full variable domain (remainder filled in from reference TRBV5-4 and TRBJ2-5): ETGVTQSPTHLIKTRGQQVTLRCSSQSGHNTVSWYQQALGQGPQFIFQYYREEENGRGNFPPRFSGLQFPNYSSELNVNALELDDSALYLCASSDRAGRETQYFGPGTRLLVL.

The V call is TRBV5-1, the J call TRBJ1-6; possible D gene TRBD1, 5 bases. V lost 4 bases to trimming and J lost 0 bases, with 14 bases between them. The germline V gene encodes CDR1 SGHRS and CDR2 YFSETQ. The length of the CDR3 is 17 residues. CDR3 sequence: CASSITGRSSYNSPLHF. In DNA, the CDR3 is TGCGCCAGCAGCATAACAGGAAGGAGCTCCTATAATTCACCCCTCCACTTT.

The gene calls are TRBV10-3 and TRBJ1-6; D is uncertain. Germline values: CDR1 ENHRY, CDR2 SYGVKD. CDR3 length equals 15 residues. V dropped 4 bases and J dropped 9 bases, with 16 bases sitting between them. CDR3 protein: CAISVGSSIGSPLHF. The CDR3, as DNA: TGTGCCATCAGTGTAGGCAGTTCCATCGGTTCACCCCTCCACTTT.

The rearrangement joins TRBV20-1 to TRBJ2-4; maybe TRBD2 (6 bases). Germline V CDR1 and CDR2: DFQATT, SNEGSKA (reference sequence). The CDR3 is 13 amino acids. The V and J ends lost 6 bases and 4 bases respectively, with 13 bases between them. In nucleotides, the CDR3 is TGCAGTGCGGGGGACTCGATGAAAAACATTCAGTACTTC. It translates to CSAGDSMKNIQYF.

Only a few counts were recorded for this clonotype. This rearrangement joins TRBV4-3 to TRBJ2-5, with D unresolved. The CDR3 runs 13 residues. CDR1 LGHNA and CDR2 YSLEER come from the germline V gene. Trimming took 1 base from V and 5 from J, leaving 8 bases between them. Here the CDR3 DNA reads TGCGCCAGCAGCCAAGGGCGGTGGGAGACCCAGTACTTC. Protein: CASSQGRWETQYF.

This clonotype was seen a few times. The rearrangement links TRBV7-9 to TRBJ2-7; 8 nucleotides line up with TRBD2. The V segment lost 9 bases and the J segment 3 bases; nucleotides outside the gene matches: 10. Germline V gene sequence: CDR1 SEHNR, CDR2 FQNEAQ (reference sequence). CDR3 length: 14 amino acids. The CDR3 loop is CASAPSGGGYEQYF. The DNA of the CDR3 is TGTGCCAGTGCCCCCAGCGGGGGCGGCTACGAGCAGTACTTC. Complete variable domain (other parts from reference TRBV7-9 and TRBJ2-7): DTGVSQNPRHKITKRGQNVTFRCDPISEHNRLYWYRQTLGQGPEFLTYFQNEAQLEKSRLLSDRFSAERPKGSFSTLEIQRTEQGDSAMYLCASAPSGGGYEQYFGPGTRLTVT.

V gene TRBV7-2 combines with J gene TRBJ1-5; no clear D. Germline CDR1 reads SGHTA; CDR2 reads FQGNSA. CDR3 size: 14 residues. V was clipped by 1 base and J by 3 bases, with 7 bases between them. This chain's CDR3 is CASSLGSFNQPQHF. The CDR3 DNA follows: TGTGCCAGCAGCTTAGGATCCTTCAATCAGCCCCAGCATTTT.

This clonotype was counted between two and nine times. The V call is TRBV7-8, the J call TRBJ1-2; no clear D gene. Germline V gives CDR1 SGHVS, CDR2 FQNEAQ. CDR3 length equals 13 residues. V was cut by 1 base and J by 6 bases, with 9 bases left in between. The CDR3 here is CASSLGLLDGYTF. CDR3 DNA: TGTGCCAGCAGCTTAGGACTGCTCGATGGCTACACCTTC.